This TCR beta chain was recovered during a study of blood T cell repertoires in COVID-19. This CDR3 is 14 amino acids long. Germline assignment: CDR1 SGHTA and CDR2 FQGNSA. J was trimmed by 4 bases and V by 5 bases; bases with no gene match: 2. Methods used by the authors: For nucleated cells, counts were estimated from reference gene primer amplification. Profiling relied on immunoSEQ multiplex PCR, and the TCRdb table lists in-frame clones only, not all of them. V and J calls and clone size are copied from that table; D and trimming were computed from the DNA. The sample has 55,000 to 65,000 clones, roughly 82% seen once; the top ten hold more than 5%.

Input material: peripheral blood. The gene calls are TRBV7-2 and TRBJ1-3, with 10 nucleotides matching TRBD1. This receptor was obtained from a woman aged 55-69 years with acute or convalescent COVID-19. The CDR3 region is CASSLTGGGNTIYF. In DNA, the CDR3 is TGTGCCAGCAGCCTGACAGGGGGCGGAAACACCATATATTTT.